One sample yielded the 19 T cell receptor beta chains listed below, sequenced in a study of blood T cells in healthy people across ages. PCR was performed a second time for roughly 7 to 12 cycles using a sample-barcoded 5' primer and a J-beta primer mix. Each CDR3 protein gets one entry after TCRdb re-called the 5' RACE reads with MiXCR. The sample consists of about 1.6 million distinct CDR3 sequences, about 31% of them appearing once. Material for sequencing was blood. These receptors all stem from a woman aged 30 to 39 in good health.

This clonotype was found many times. The CDR3 DNA follows: TGTGCCAGCAGAGGGACAGCCCAAGAGACCCAGTACTTC. It translates to CASRGTAQETQYF. V and J are TRBV6-2 or TRBV6-3 and TRBJ2-5; 7 nucleotides align to TRBD1. Germline V gene data show CDR1 as MNHEY and CDR2 as SVGEGT. The junction had 2 bases not matched to a gene; V was cut back by 6 bases and J by 1 base. CDR3 length: 13 residues.

A few counts support this clonotype. The V gene is TRBV13, the J gene TRBJ2-2; no clear D gene. CDR1 and CDR2 (germline): PRHDT, FYEKMQ (reference sequence). The CDR3 extends over 16 amino acids. V was cut by 6 bases and J by 4 bases, with 18 bases left in between. This chain's CDR3 is CASRYGRGKATGELFF. DNA of the CDR3: TGTGCCAGCAGATACGGCCGCGGTAAAGCCACCGGGGAGCTGTTTTTT.

This chain links TRBV27 with TRBJ2-2; tentatively, D is TRBD1 or TRBD2 (5 bases each). Germline V gene lookup returns CDR1 MNHEY and CDR2 SMNVEV (reference sequence). The CDR3 runs to 16 residues. The V end was cut by 2 bases, the J end by 0 bases, with 10 bases between. The CDR3 sequence: CASSLARGTNTGELFF. CDR3 nucleotides: TGTGCCAGCAGTTTAGCCCGGGGCACGAACACCGGGGAGCTGTTTTTT.

CDR3 coding DNA: TGTGCCAGCAGTGAAGTAGCTAGCGGGGCCAAAGAGACCCAGTACTTC. As protein: CASSEVASGAKETQYF. The J gene is TRBJ2-5, the V gene TRBV2, with 9 bases aligning to TRBD2. After removal of 1 base from V and 3 bases from J, the junction contained 6 bases not matched to a gene. The CDR3 extends over 16 amino acids. Germline loops: CDR1 SNHLY, CDR2 FYNNEI.

This clonotype was detected only a few times. The CDR3 loop is CSVGSSYNEQFF. CDR3 sequence (DNA): TGCAGCGTCGGGAGCTCCTACAATGAGCAGTTCTTC. V is TRBV29-1 and J is TRBJ2-1, with a weak D call TRBD2 (6 bases). The CDR3 is 12 residues long. V was clipped by 6 bases and J by 0 bases, with 6 bases between them. Germline CDR1 reads SQVTM; CDR2 reads ANQGSEA.

This chain connects TRBV5-1 to TRBJ1-6, with unresolved D. Per the germline V gene, CDR1 is SGHRS and CDR2 is YFSETQ. V was pared by 3 bases and J by 5 bases, with 12 bases between. This CDR3 has 15 amino acids. The CDR3, as DNA: TGCGCCAGCAGCTCCATGACCGGAAATAATTCACCCCTCCACTTT. It is translated as CASSSMTGNNSPLHF.

This clonotype was recorded at least ten times. The chain employs TRBV4-1 and TRBJ2-7; no clear D gene. Germline V lookup: CDR1 MGHRA, CDR2 YSYEKL. This CDR3 has 13 residues. The V end was cut by 3 bases, the J end by 2 bases, with 8 bases between. The CDR3 here is CASSQGSAYEQYF. The CDR3 region has the DNA TGCGCCAGCAGCCAGGGTTCTGCCTACGAGCAGTACTTC.

This sequence joins TRBV30 and TRBJ2-7; TRBD2 matches 11 bases. The assigned J gene may be wrong: the sequence end matches TRBJ2-1 better. The germline CDR1 and CDR2 sequences are GTSNPN and SVGIG (reference sequence). This CDR3 is 15 amino acids long. The chain's CDR3 is CAWAQTSGISNEQFF. The CDR3 nucleotides read TGTGCCTGGGCTCAGACTAGCGGGATATCAAATGAGCAGTTCTTC.

Concerning this clonotype: Sequence at one end of the junction differs from germline and may be a read error. The V and J genes are TRBV20-1 and TRBJ2-3, with unresolved D. The germline V gene encodes CDR1 DFQATT and CDR2 SNEGSKA (reference sequence). The CDR3 is made up of 13 amino acids. The DNA of the CDR3 is TGCGGTGCTAGTTGGATCAGCACAGATACGCAGTATTTT. Translation gives CGASWISTDTQYF.

This chain uses TRBV27 with TRBJ2-4, with D perhaps TRBD1 (6 bases). This CDR3 has 15 residues. V gave up 4 bases and J gave up 0 bases, with 10 bases separating them. In germline, CDR1 is MNHEY, CDR2 SMNVEV (reference sequence). CDR3 DNA: TGTGCCAGCAGTTATGGACAGCTAGCCAAAAACATTCAGTACTTC. It specifies CASSYGQLAKNIQYF.

This clonotype came up many times. The chain combines TRBV7-9 with TRBJ2-7; D is tentatively TRBD1 or TRBD2 (5 bases each). This CDR3 is 16 amino acids long. Trimming took off 4 bases at V and 5 bases at J, with 21 bases between the two ends. Germline V gives CDR1 SEHNR, CDR2 FQNEAQ (reference sequence). The CDR3 coding sequence is TGTGCCAGCAGCTCACAGGAGTTGACGGGGAACCACGAGCAGTACTTC. Translation: CASSSQELTGNHEQYF.

This clonotype was seen ten or more times. This rearrangement joins TRBV25-1 to TRBJ1-1; weak D call: TRBD1 (5 bases). With 3 bases removed from V and 3 bases from J, the gap between germline ends came to 14 bases. The germline gives CDR1 MGHDK, CDR2 SYGVNS. This CDR3 comprises 15 residues. The DNA of the CDR3 is TGTGCCAGCAGTGACCCCTCGGGGGGTGACACTGAAGCTTTCTTT. Amino acid sequence: CASSDPSGGDTEAFF. The full variable domain, completed using reference TRBV25-1 and TRBJ1-1, is EADIYQTPRYLVIGTGKKITLECSQTMGHDKMYWYQQDPGMELHLIHYSYGVNSTEKGDLSSESTVSRIRTEHFPLTLESARPSHTSQYLCASSDPSGGDTEAFFGQGTRLTVV.

This clonotype occurred a few times. The V and J genes are TRBV11-2 and TRBJ2-5, with 8 bases aligning to TRBD2. Germline V gene sequence: CDR1 SGHAT, CDR2 FQNNGV. The length of the CDR3 is 17 residues. Trimming removed 4 bases from V and 6 bases from J; junction bases left unmatched: 16. The CDR3 region has the DNA TGTGCCAGCAGCTCACACCTTAGCGGGGCGAACCTTAAGACCCAGTACTTC. Translated: CASSSHLSGANLKTQYF. Full variable domain (outside the CDR3, taken from reference TRBV11-2 and TRBJ2-5): EAGVAQSPRYKIIEKRQSVAFWCNPISGHATLYWYQQILGQGPKLLIQFQNNGVVDDSQLPKDRFSAERLKGVDSTLKIQPAKLEDSAVYLCASSSHLSGANLKTQYFGPGTRLLVL.

This chain uses TRBV29-1 with TRBJ2-1, with D possibly being TRBD2 (6 bases). There are 13 residues in the CDR3. With 7 bases removed from V and 5 bases from J, the gap between germline ends came to 15 bases. Germline assignment: CDR1 SQVTM and CDR2 ANQGSEA. CDR3 protein: CSALPRTNNEQFF. The CDR3 coding sequence is TGCAGCGCTCTCCCTAGGACTAACAATGAGCAGTTCTTC.

The rearrangement joins TRBV20-1 to TRBJ1-5, with D possibly matching TRBD1 (6 bases). Trimming removed 5 bases from V and 4 bases from J, with 9 bases in between. The germline V gene has CDR1 DFQATT and CDR2 SNEGSKA (reference sequence). This CDR3 has 12 residues. CDR3 protein: CSAWDTNQPQHF. CDR3 nucleotides: TGCAGTGCTTGGGACACTAATCAGCCCCAGCATTTT.

This clonotype was counted only a few times. The chain joins TRBV15 to TRBJ2-5; D is undetermined. Germline values: CDR1 LNHNV, CDR2 YYDKDF (reference sequence). Trimming stripped 0 bases from V and 1 base from J, with 3 bases between. The length of the CDR3 is 13 residues. The CDR3 DNA reads TGTGCCACCAGCAGAGAACGCCAAGAGACCCAGTACTTC. The encoded protein is CATSRERQETQYF.

The CDR3 DNA reads TGTGCCAGCAGTCGCCTAGGGGACGAGCAGTACTTC. Protein sequence: CASSRLGDEQYF. The genes are TRBV3-1 and TRBJ2-7; a possible D gene is TRBD1 (5 bases). CDR1 and CDR2 (germline): LGHDT, YNNKEL (reference sequence). V lost 6 bases and J lost 5, with 11 bases in between. This CDR3 is built from 12 residues.

V usage is TRBV24-1 and J usage is TRBJ2-5; TRBD2 agrees at 10 bases. The V gene's germline CDR1 is KGHDR and CDR2 SFDVKD. The CDR3 runs to 15 residues. V lost 4 bases and J lost 11; bases outside the gene matches: 12. For the CDR3, the DNA is TGTGCCACCAGTGAGGGGCTAGCGGGAGCGGGGGAGCAGTACTTC. Its protein is CATSEGLAGAGEQYF.

The chain is built from TRBV7-8 and TRBJ2-7; D may be TRBD2 (7 bases). In germline, CDR1 is SGHVS, CDR2 FQNEAQ. The V end was cut by 1 base, the J end by 7 bases, with 17 bases between. CDR3 length equals 15 residues. CDR3: CASSLVRGGPTEQYF. CDR3 nucleotide sequence: TGTGCCAGCAGCTTAGTGAGGGGGGGACCTACGGAGCAGTACTTC.